This entry lists 16 T cell receptor beta chains sequenced from one sample in a study of cytomegalovirus exposure and HLA in healthy donors. Vbeta (60) and Jbeta (13) primers were used in the PCR. The table came from immunoSEQ multiplex PCR; TCRdb's copy has only in-frame clones and leaves some out. The data show approximately 140,000 clones, 84% seen once. The source material was PBMCs. The receptors shown here come from a man aged 50 to 59 in good health and CMV-seronegative.

This clone was found a few times. The rearrangement joins TRBV9 to TRBJ2-2; 8 bases agree with TRBD1. CDR3 size: 15 residues. V was clipped by 3 bases and J by 2 bases; unmatched bases: 3. Germline lookup yields CDR1 SGDLS and CDR2 YYNGEE. The CDR3 spells CASSAGTGNTGELFF. The CDR3 DNA follows: TGTGCCAGCAGCGCCGGGACAGGTAACACCGGGGAGCTGTTTTTT.

This clone has only a few counts. CDR3 DNA sequence: TGTGCCAGCAGCTTAGGGACAGGGAGTCCTGAAGCTTTCTTT. Its translation is CASSLGTGSPEAFF. The rearrangement uses TRBV7-9 and TRBJ1-1; 8 bases are shared with TRBD1. The CDR3 contains 14 residues. Trimming removed 1 base from V and 6 bases from J; junction bases left unmatched: 4. Germline lookup yields CDR1 SEHNR and CDR2 FQNEAQ (reference sequence).

This chain links TRBV28 with TRBJ1-2; weak D call: TRBD1 (6 bases). Trimming took off 2 bases at V and 2 bases at J, with 15 bases between the two ends. This CDR3 contains 16 residues. Per the germline V gene, CDR1 is MDHEN and CDR2 is SYDVKM. Written as DNA, the CDR3 is TGTGCCAGCAGTTTAACGAGGGACACGCTGAACTATGGCTACACCTTC. Encoded protein: CASSLTRDTLNYGYTF.

The gene calls are TRBV13 and TRBJ2-5; weak D call: TRBD1 (6 bases). The J call is in doubt because the DNA end fits TRBJ2-7 better. The CDR3 totals 13 residues. CDR1 is PRHDT and CDR2 is FYEKMQ in the germline V gene (reference sequence). The CDR3 protein is CASSSQGGYEQYF. The CDR3 DNA reads as TGTGCCAGCAGCTCACAGGGCGGGTACGAGCAGTACTTC.

The chain links TRBV30 to TRBJ2-1, with 8 bases matching TRBD2. Germline CDR1 GTSNPN, CDR2 SVGIG (reference sequence). The CDR3 spans 15 residues. The V segment lost 0 bases and the J segment 2 bases; nucleotides outside the gene matches: 3. The CDR3 protein is CAWSVGGGPYNEQFF. The CDR3 DNA reads as TGTGCCTGGAGTGTTGGCGGGGGGCCCTACAATGAGCAGTTCTTC.

The J gene is TRBJ2-7, the V gene TRBV5-1; 8 bases line up with TRBD1. Trimming at V came to 2 bases and at J to 5 bases, leaving 6 bases not matched to a gene. CDR1 and CDR2 from the germline V gene are SGHRS and YFSETQ. CDR3 length equals 14 residues. CDR3 nucleotide sequence: TGCGCCAGCAGCTTCGGACAGGGAGCGCACGAGCAGTACTTC. It is translated as CASSFGQGAHEQYF.

The rearrangement links TRBV5-1 to TRBJ2-2; 11 bases line up with TRBD1. Germline V lookup: CDR1 SGHRS, CDR2 YFSETQ. V lost 4 bases, J lost 4 bases, and 6 bases stayed unmatched. This CDR3 spans 16 amino acids. DNA for the CDR3: TGCGCCAGCAGCGAGCCTGGGACAGGGGGCACCGGGGAGCTGTTTTTT. Its translation: CASSEPGTGGTGELFF.

This rearrangement joins TRBV10-3 to TRBJ1-2, with D possibly TRBD1 on 5 matching bases. V dropped 2 bases and J dropped 4 bases, with 11 bases sitting between them. The CDR3 loop spans 14 amino acids. Germline V CDR1 and CDR2: ENHRY, SYGVKD. The CDR3: CAISEGRGSYGYTF. DNA of the CDR3: TGTGCCATCAGTGAGGGTAGGGGTTCCTATGGCTACACCTTC.

The chain joins TRBV7-9 to TRBJ2-3, with D uncertain. Trimming stripped 4 bases from V and 5 bases from J, with 4 bases between. Germline V gene lookup returns CDR1 SEHNR and CDR2 FQNEAQ (reference sequence). The CDR3 is 11 residues long. The CDR3 reads CASSSQDTQYF. Written as DNA, the CDR3 is TGTGCCAGCAGCTCCCAAGATACGCAGTATTTT.

This chain uses TRBV2 with TRBJ2-2; 10 nucleotides agree with TRBD1. V shed 5 bases and J 4 bases; nucleotides not matched to a gene: 4. The CDR3 is 15 amino acids. Germline V gene lookup returns CDR1 SNHLY and CDR2 FYNNEI. The CDR3 DNA is TGTGCCAGCAGTAGGACAGGGGGTAGCACCGGGGAGCTGTTTTTT. Translated, it gives CASSRTGGSTGELFF.

The rearrangement links TRBV7-6 to TRBJ2-2, with TRBD2 as a possible D gene (5 bases). V was clipped by 3 bases and J by 0 bases, with 8 bases between them. CDR1 and CDR2 (germline): SGHVS, FNYEAQ. This CDR3 spans 15 amino acids. This CDR3 reads CASSLRETNTGELFF. CDR3 DNA: TGTGCCAGCAGCTTGAGGGAAACGAACACCGGGGAGCTGTTTTTT.

In DNA form, the CDR3 reads TGTGCCAGCAGCTCCTCCCTAGCGGGGCGGCAGTACTTC. Its protein is CASSSSLAGRQYF. This chain joins TRBV7-3 and TRBJ2-7; 9 positions agree with TRBD2. V lost 4 bases and J lost 9; bases outside the gene matches: 7. Germline V lookup: CDR1 SGHTA, CDR2 FQGTGA. The CDR3 is 13 amino acids.

The V call is TRBV30, the J call TRBJ2-3; 9 bases align to TRBD1. J gave up 2 bases and V 0 bases, and 12 bases lay outside the gene matches. The CDR3 is made up of 18 amino acids. Germline loops: CDR1 GTSNPN, CDR2 SVGIG (reference sequence). The CDR3 is CAWSVIRTGVKNTDTQYF. The CDR3 bases are TGTGCCTGGAGTGTAATACGGACAGGGGTGAAGAACACAGATACGCAGTATTTT.

In nucleotides, the CDR3 is TGTGCCTGGAGTGTAGGAAGGAGGACCTTGAACACTGAAGCTTTCTTT. It translates to CAWSVGRRTLNTEAFF. The chain links TRBV30 to TRBJ1-1; the D is unclear. The CDR3 contains 16 residues. The germline V and J ends were trimmed by 0 bases and 0 bases, with 14 bases remaining between them. CDR1 GTSNPN and CDR2 SVGIG come from the germline V gene (reference sequence).

This chain joins TRBV5-4 and TRBJ2-5; the match to TRBD1 covers 9 bases. Germline CDR1 SGHNT, CDR2 YYREEE (reference sequence). V was clipped by 0 bases and J by 4 bases; unmatched bases: 7. The CDR3 length is 16 residues. This CDR3 is CASSLVHTGGPETQYF. CDR3 in DNA: TGTGCCAGCAGCTTGGTGCATACAGGGGGCCCAGAGACCCAGTACTTC. The full variable domain, completed using reference TRBV5-4 and TRBJ2-5, is ETGVTQSPTHLIKTRGQQVTLRCSSQSGHNTVSWYQQALGQGPQFIFQYYREEENGRGNFPPRFSGLQFPNYSSELNVNALELDDSALYLCASSLVHTGGPETQYFGPGTRLLVL.

The rearrangement uses TRBV6-1 and TRBJ2-7; 10 nucleotides line up with TRBD1. From germline, CDR1 is MNHNS and CDR2 SASEGT. V dropped 0 bases and J dropped 3; count of bases not matched to a gene: 8. The CDR3 runs 17 residues. The CDR3 bases are TGTGCCAGCAGTGAAGCGCTTCCGGGGACAGGGGTCTACGAGCAGTACTTC. Its protein is CASSEALPGTGVYEQYF.